The subject of this entry is one TCR beta chain. Its antigen is undetermined. CD8 cells classed as naive were CD45RO-negative and positively selected for CCR7, excluding terminally differentiated effector memory CD45RA+ cells. Generated by immunoSEQ multiplex PCR, the TCRdb table keeps only in-frame clones and is missing some. The table lists approximately 2,000,000 clones, around 95% of them singletons. These data originate in a study of shared clonotypes between healthy human individuals. Study observations and caveats: Naive subsets typically showed greater estimated richness than memory subsets.

The CDR3 contains 15 residues. Germline values: CDR1 MDHEN, CDR2 SYDVKM. Input material: naive CD8+ T cells from PBMCs. This receptor was identified in a man in his late teens or twenties in good health. Some clones in this sample may be carry-over from other donors' samples. The V call is TRBV28, the J call TRBJ2-5; 8 nucleotides agree with TRBD1. The DNA end is a closer match to TRBJ2-7, so the J assignment may be wrong. The DNA of the CDR3 is TGTGCCAGCAGTTTTAGGACAGGGCACTCCTACGAGCAGTACTTC. It is translated as CASSFRTGHSYEQYF.